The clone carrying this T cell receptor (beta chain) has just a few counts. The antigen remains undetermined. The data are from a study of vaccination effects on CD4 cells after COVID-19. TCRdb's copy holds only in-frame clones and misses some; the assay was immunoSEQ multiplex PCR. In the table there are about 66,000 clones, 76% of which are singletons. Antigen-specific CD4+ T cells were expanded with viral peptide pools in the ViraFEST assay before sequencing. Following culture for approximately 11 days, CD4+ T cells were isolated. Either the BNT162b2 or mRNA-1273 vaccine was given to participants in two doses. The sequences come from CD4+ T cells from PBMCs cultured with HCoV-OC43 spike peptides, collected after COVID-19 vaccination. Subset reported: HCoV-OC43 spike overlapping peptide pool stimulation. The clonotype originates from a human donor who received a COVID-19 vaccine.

DNA of the CDR3: TGCGCCAGCAGCTTAGGGGGGGACAGTGAAGGCTACACCTTC. This sequence encodes CASSLGGDSEGYTF. V gene TRBV5-1 combines with J gene TRBJ1-2; 7 bases line up with TRBD1. The germline V gene has CDR1 SGHRS and CDR2 YFSETQ. This CDR3 is built from 14 residues. V shed 2 bases, J shed 8 bases, and the junction held 9 bases outside the gene matches.